The present entry profiles one TCR beta chain with its context. Assay execution proceeded at the deep level. Genomic DNA of every subset was divided equally among multiple immunoSEQ plates. Methods used by the authors: Quality scores were absent from the junction-only immunoSEQ sequences, so filtering differed. Libraries were prepared by immunoSEQ multiplex PCR; TCRdb keeps only in-frame clonotypes and omits some of them. The V and J calls and clone size come from that table; D and trimming were worked out from the DNA. The table includes 800,000 or so clones, around 96% detected once. These data originate in a study of shared clonotypes between healthy human individuals. CD45RO-negative, CCR7-positively selected cells formed the naive CD8 fraction, excluding terminally differentiated effector memory CD45RA+ cells. V dropped 4 bases and J dropped 15 bases, with 15 bases sitting between them. Germline V gene sequence: CDR1 SEHNR, CDR2 FQNEAQ (reference sequence). CDR3 length: 12 amino acids.

Sequenced material: naive CD8+ T cells sorted from blood. This rearrangement joins TRBV7-9 to TRBJ2-2, with a possible D match to TRBD1 (5 bases). This sequence was found in a man under 40 in good health. CDR3 nucleotide sequence: TGTGCCAGCAGCTATACAGGTTTATTGATGTTTTTT. It encodes CASSYTGLLMFF.